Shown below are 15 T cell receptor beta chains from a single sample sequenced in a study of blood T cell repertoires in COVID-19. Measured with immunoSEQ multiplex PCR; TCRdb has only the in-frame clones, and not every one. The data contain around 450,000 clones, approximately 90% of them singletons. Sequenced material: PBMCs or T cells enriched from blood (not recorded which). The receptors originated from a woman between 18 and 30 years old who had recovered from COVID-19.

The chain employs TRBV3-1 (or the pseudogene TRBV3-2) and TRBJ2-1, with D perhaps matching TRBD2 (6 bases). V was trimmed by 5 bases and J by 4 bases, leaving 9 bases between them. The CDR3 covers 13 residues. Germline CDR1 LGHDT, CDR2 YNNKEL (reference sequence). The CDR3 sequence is CASSYGGYNEQFF. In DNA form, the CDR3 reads TGTGCCAGCAGCTATGGGGGGTACAATGAGCAGTTCTTC.

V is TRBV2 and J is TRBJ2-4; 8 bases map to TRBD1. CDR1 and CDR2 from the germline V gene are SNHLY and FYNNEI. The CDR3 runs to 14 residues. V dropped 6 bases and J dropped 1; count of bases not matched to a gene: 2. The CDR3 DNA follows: TGTGCCAGCAGGGACAGGGTTGCCAAAAACATTCAGTACTTC. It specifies CASRDRVAKNIQYF.

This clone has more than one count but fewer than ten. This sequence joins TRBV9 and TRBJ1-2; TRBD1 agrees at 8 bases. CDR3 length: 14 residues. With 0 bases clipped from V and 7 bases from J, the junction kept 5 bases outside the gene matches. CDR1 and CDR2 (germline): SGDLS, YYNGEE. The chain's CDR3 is CASSVGPTGGGYTF. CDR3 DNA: TGTGCCAGCAGCGTAGGGCCCACAGGGGGTGGCTACACCTTC.

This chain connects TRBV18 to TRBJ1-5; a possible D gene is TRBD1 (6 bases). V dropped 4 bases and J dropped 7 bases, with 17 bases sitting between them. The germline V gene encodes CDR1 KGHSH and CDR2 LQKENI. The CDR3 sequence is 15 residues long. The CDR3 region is CASSRGGEGGQPQHF. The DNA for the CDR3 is TGTGCCAGCTCACGAGGAGGGGAGGGGGGCCAGCCCCAGCATTTT.

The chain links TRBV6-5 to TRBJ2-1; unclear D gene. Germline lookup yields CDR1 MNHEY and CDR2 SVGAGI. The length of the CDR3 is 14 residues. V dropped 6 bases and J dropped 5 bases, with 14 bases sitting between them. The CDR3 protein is CASRGLILNNEQFF. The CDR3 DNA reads TGTGCCAGCAGGGGCTTGATCCTAAACAATGAGCAGTTCTTC.

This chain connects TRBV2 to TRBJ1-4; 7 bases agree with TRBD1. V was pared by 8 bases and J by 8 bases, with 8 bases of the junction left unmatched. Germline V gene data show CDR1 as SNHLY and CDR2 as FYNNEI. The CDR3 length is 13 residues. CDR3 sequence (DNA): TGTGCCAGCCGTCGGACAGGTGGGGAAAAACTGTTTTTT. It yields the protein CASRRTGGEKLFF.

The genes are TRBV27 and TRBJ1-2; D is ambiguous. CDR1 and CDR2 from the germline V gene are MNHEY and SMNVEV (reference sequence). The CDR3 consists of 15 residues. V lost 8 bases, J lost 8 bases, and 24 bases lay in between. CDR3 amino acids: CASHHASLEPGGYTF. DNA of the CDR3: TGTGCCAGCCACCACGCCTCACTAGAGCCCGGGGGCTACACCTTC.

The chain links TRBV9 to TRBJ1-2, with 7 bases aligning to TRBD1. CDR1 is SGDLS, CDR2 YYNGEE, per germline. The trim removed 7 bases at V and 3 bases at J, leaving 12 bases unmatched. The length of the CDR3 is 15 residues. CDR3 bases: TGTGCCAGCCACCTATGCGGCAGGGGGGACTATGGCTACACCTTC. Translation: CASHLCGRGDYGYTF.

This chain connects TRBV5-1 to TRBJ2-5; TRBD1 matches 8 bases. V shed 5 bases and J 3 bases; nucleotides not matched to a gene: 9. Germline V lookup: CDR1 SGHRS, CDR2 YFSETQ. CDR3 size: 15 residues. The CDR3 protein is CASRLLLQGEETQYF. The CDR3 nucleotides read TGCGCCAGCAGGCTCCTTCTACAGGGGGAAGAGACCCAGTACTTC.

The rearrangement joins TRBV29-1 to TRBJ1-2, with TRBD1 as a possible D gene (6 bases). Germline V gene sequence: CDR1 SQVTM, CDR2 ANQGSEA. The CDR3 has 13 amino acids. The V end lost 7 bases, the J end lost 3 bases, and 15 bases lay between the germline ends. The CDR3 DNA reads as TGCAGCGCCCGAATGACAGGCTACTATGGCTACACCTTC. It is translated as CSARMTGYYGYTF.

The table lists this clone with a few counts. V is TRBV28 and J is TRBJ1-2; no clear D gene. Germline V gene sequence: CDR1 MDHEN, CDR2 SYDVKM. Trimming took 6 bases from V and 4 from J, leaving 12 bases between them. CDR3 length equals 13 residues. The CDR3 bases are TGTGCCAGCAGCCCCCCTCCGGGCTATGGCTACACCTTC. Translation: CASSPPPGYGYTF.

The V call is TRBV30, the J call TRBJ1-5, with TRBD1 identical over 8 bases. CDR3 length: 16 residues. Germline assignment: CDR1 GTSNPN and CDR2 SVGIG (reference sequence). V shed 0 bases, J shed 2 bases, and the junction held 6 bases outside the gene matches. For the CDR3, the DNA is TGTGCCTGGAGTGTCCCCGGACAGGGCGGCAATCAGCCCCAGCATTTT. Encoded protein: CAWSVPGQGGNQPQHF.

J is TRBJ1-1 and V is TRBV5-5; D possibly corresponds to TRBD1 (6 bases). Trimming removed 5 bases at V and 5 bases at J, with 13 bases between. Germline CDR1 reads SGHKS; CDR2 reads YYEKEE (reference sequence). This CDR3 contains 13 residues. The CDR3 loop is CASRLQGGTEAFF. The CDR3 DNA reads TGTGCCAGCAGACTACAGGGCGGAACTGAAGCTTTCTTT.

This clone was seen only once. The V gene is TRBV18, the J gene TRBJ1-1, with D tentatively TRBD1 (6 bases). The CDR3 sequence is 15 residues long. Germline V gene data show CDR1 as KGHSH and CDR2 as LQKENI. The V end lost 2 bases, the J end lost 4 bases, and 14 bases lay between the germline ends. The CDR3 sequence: CASSPIGGPGTEAFF. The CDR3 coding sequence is TGTGCCAGCTCACCAATAGGGGGTCCGGGCACTGAAGCTTTCTTT.

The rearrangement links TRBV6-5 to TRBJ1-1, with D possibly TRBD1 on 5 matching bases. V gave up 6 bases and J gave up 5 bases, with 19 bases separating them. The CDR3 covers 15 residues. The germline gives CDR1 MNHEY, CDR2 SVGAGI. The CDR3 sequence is CASSPFRVTETEAFF. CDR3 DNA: TGTGCCAGCAGCCCATTCAGGGTCACTGAAACTGAAGCTTTCTTT.